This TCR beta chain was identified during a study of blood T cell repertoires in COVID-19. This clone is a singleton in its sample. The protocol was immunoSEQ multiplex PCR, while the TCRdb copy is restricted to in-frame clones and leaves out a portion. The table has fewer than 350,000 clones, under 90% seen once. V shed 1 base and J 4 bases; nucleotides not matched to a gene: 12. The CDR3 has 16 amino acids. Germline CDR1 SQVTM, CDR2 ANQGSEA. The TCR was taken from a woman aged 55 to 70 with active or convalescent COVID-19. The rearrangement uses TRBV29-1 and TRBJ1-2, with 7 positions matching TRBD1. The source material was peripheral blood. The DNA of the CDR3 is TGCAGCGTTGAAGGGACGGGGACAGCCTCGAGCTATGGCTACACCTTC. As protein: CSVEGTGTASSYGYTF. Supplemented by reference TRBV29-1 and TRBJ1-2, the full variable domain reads SAVISQKPSRDICQRGTSLTIQCQVDSQVTMMFWYRQQPGQSLTLIATANQGSEATYESGFVIDKFPISRPNLTFSTLTVSNMSPEDSSIYLCSVEGTGTASSYGYTFGSGTRLTVV.